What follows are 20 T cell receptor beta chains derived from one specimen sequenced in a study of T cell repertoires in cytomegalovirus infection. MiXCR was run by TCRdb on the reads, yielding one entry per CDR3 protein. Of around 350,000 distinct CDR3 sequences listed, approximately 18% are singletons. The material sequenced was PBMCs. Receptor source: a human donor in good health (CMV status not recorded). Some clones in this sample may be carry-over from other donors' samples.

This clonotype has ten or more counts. CDR3: CASSPQGSTDTQYF. The CDR3 bases are TGTGCCAGCAGCCCGCAGGGAAGCACAGATACGCAGTATTTT. The chain has TRBV7-2 and TRBJ2-3; a weak D match, TRBD1 (5 bases). CDR1 and CDR2 (germline): SGHTA, FQGNSA. The ends were cut back, 5 bases at V and 0 bases at J, with 9 bases in the middle. The CDR3 extends over 14 amino acids.

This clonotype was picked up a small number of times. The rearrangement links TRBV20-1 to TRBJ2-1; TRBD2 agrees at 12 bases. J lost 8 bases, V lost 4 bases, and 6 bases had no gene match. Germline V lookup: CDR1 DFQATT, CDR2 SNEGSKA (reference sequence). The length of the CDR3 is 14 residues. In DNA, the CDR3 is TGCAGTGCTACTAGCGGGAGGGGGTTGGATGAGCAGTTCTTC. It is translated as CSATSGRGLDEQFF.

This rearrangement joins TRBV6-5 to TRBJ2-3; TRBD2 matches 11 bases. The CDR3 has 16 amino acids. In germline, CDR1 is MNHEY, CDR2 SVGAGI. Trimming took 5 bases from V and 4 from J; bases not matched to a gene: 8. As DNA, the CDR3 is TGTGCCAGCAGTCCATCACTAGCGGGGGAATCAGATACGCAGTATTTT. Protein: CASSPSLAGESDTQYF.

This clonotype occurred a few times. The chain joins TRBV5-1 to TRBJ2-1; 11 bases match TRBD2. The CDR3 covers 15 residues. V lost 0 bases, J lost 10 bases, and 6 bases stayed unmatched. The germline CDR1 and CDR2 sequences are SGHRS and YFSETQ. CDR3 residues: CASSLGTSGSNEQFF. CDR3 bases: TGCGCCAGCAGCTTGGGTACTAGCGGGAGTAACGAGCAGTTCTTC.

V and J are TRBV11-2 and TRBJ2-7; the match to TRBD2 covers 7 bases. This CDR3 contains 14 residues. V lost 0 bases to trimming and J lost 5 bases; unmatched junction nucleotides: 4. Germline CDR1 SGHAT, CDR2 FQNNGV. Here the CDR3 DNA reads TGTGCCAGCAGCTTAGATCTAGCGGTGAACGAGCAGTACTTC. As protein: CASSLDLAVNEQYF.

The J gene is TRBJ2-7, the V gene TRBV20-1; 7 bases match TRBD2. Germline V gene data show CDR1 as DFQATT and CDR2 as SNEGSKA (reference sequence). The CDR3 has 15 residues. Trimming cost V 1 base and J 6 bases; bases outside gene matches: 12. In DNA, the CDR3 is TGCAGTGCTAGAGGGGGGGGGACCCACCTTGGCGAGCAGTACTTC. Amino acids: CSARGGGTHLGEQYF.

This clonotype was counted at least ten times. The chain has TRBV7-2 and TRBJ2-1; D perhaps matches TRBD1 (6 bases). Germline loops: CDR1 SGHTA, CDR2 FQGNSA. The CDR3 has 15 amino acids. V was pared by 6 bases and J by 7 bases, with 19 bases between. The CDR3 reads CASRRPGANTNEQFF. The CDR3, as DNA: TGTGCCAGCAGACGTCCAGGGGCGAATACGAATGAGCAGTTCTTC.

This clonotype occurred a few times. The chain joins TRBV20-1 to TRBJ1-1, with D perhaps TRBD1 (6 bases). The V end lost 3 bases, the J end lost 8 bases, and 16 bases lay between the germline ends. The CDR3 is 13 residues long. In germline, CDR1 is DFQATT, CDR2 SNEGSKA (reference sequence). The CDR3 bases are TGCAGTGCTAGGATCGACAGGACACGGGAAGCTTTCTTT. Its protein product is CSARIDRTREAFF.

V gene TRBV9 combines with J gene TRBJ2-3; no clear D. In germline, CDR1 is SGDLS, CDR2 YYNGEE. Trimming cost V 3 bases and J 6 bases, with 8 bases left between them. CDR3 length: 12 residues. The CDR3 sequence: CASSADRDTQYF. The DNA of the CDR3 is TGTGCCAGCAGCGCGGATCGTGATACGCAGTATTTT.

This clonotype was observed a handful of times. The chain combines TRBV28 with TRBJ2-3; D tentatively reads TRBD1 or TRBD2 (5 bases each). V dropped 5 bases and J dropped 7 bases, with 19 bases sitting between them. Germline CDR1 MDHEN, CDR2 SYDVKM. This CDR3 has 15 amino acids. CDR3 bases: TGTGCCAGCAGTGCCTCCGGGACCATAAGGTATACGCAGTATTTT. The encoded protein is CASSASGTIRYTQYF.

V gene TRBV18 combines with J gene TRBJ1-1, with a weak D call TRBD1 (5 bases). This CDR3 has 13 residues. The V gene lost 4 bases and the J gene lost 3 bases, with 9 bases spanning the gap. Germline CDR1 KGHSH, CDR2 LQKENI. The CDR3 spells CASSRMGDTEAFF. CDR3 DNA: TGTGCCAGCTCACGTATGGGGGACACTGAAGCTTTCTTT.

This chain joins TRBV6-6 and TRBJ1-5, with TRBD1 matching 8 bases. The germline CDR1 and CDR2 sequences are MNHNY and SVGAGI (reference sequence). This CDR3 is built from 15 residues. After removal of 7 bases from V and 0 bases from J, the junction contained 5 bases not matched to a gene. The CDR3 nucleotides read TGTGCCAGCACCGGGACAGGCCATAGCAATCAGCCCCAGCATTTT. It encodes CASTGTGHSNQPQHF.

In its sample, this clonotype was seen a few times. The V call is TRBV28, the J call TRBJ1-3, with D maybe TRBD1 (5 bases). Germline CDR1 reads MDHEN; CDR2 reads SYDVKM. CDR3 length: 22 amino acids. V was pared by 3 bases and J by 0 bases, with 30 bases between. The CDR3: CASSFYARDPQGVRVSGNTIYF. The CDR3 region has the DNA TGTGCCAGCAGTTTTTACGCTCGGGACCCCCAAGGCGTCAGGGTCTCTGGAAACACCATATATTTT. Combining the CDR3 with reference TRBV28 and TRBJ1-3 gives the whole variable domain DVKVTQSSRYLVKRTGEKVFLECVQDMDHENMFWYRQDPGLGLRLIYFSYDVKMKEKGDIPEGYSVSREKKERFSLILESASTNQTSMYLCASSFYARDPQGVRVSGNTIYFGEGSWLTVV.

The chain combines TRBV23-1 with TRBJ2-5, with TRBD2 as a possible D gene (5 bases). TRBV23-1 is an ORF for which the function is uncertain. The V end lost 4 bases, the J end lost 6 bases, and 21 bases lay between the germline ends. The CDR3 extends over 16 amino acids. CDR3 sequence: CASSLTGRVPVKTQYF. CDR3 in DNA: TGCGCCAGCAGTCTTACGGGAAGGGTACCCGTGAAGACCCAGTACTTC.

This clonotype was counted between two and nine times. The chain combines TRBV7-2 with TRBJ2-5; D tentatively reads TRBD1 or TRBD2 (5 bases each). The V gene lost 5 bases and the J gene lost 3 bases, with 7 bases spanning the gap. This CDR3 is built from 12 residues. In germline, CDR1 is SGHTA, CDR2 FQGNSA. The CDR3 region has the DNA TGTGCCAGCAGCGGGGACGAAGAGACCCAGTACTTC. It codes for CASSGDEETQYF.

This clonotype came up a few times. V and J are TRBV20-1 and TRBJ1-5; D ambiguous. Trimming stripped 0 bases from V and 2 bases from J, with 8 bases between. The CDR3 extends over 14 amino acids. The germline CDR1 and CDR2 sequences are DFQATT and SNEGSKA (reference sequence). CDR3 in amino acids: CSARDVFGNQPQHF. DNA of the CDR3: TGCAGTGCTAGAGATGTTTTCGGCAATCAGCCCCAGCATTTT.

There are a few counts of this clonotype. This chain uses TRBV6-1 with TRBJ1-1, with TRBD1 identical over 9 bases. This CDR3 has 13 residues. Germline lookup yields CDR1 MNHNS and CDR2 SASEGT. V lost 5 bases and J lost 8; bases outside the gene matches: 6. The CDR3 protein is CASSYGTGLEAFF. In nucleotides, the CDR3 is TGTGCCAGCAGTTACGGGACAGGGCTGGAAGCTTTCTTT.

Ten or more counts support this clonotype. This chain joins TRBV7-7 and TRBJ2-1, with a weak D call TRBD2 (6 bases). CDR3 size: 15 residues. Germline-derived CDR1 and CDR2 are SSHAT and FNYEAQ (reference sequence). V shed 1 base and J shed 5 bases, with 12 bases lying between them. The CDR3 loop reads CASSLGGGTHNEQFF. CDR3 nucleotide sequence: TGTGCCAGCAGCTTAGGTGGGGGGACTCACAATGAGCAGTTCTTC.

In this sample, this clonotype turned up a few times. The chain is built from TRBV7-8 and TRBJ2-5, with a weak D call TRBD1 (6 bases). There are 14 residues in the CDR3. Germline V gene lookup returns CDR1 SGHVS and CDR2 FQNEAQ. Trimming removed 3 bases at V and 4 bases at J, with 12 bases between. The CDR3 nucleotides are TGTGCCAGCAGCTTCAGGGGTAACGGAGAGACCCAGTACTTC. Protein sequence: CASSFRGNGETQYF.

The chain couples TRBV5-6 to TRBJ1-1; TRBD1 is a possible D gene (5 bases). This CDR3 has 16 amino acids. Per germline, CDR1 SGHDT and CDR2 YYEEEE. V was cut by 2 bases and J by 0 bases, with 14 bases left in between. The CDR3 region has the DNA TGTGCCAGCAGCTTTTCACGGGGGACTATGAACACTGAAGCTTTCTTT. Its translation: CASSFSRGTMNTEAFF.